Below are 11 T cell receptor beta chains sequenced from a single sample in a study of shared clonotypes between healthy human individuals. Measured with immunoSEQ multiplex PCR; TCRdb has only the in-frame clones, and not every one. The sample lists more than 500,000 clones, 90% to 97% seen once, with under 0.065% in the top ten. The sequenced sample was naive CD4+ T cells sorted from blood. Documented subset: CD45RA+ positively selected. The receptors shown here come from a woman in her 30s in good health.

J is TRBJ2-3 and V is TRBV21-1. TRBV21-1 is reported as a pseudogene. The CDR3 is made up of 17 amino acids. This chain's CDR3 is CASSKRLRDGYIDTQYF. The CDR3 region has the DNA TGTGCCAGCAGCAAACGCCTCCGGGACGGGTACATAGATACGCAGTATTTT.

With regard to this clone: One end of the junction varies from germline; a read error may be responsible. The chain carries TRBV27 and TRBJ1-2; 9 bases match TRBD1. This CDR3 has 15 residues. Per the germline V gene, CDR1 is MNHEY and CDR2 is SMNVEV (reference sequence). The CDR3 spells CASSSPTGGSHGYTF. CDR3 DNA: TGCGCCAGCAGTTCCCCCACAGGGGGCTCTCATGGCTACACCTTC.

The chain joins TRBV19 to TRBJ2-7; 10 positions match TRBD2. Per the germline V gene, CDR1 is LNHDA and CDR2 is SQIVND (reference sequence). J was trimmed by 3 bases and V by 4 bases; bases with no gene match: 6. This CDR3 contains 15 residues. CDR3 amino acids: CASSNPGLANYEQYF. The DNA for the CDR3 is TGTGCCAGTAGTAATCCGGGACTAGCGAACTACGAGCAGTACTTC.

CDR3 bases: TGTGCCAGCAGATACGACAGGAGCTCCTACAATGAGCAGTTCTTC. This codes for CASRYDRSSYNEQFF. The rearrangement uses TRBV5-4 and TRBJ2-1, with a weak D call TRBD1 (6 bases). This CDR3 has 15 residues. Germline CDR1 is SGHNT and CDR2 is YYREEE (reference sequence). V shed 5 bases and J shed 0 bases, with 12 bases lying between them.

The chain carries TRBV6-1 and TRBJ1-1; maybe TRBD1 (5 bases). V was clipped by 11 bases and J by 3 bases, with 16 bases between them. The CDR3 runs to 13 residues. The V gene's germline CDR1 is MNHNS and CDR2 SASEGT. DNA of the CDR3: TGTGCCGGGGGTCCCAGGGAGGACACTGAAGCTTTCTTT. Amino acid sequence: CAGGPREDTEAFF.

The chain is built from TRBV5-1 and TRBJ2-2; no clear D. This CDR3 is 13 amino acids long. The V end was cut by 4 bases, the J end by 0 bases, with 4 bases between. Germline CDR1 is SGHRS and CDR2 is YFSETQ. The CDR3 reads CASSGTNTGELFF. The CDR3 DNA is TGCGCCAGCAGCGGGACGAACACCGGGGAGCTGTTTTTT.

The chain links TRBV30 to TRBJ2-3; a weak D match, TRBD1 (6 bases). Trimming shortened V by 4 bases and J by 2 bases, and 10 bases separated the two germline ends. The CDR3 runs to 13 residues. In germline, CDR1 is GTSNPN, CDR2 SVGIG (reference sequence). The CDR3, as DNA: TGTGCCTGGACACAGGGTAACACAGATACGCAGTATTTT. Amino acids: CAWTQGNTDTQYF.

The chain recombines TRBV19 with TRBJ1-1; D is uncertain. Looked up from germline, CDR1 is LNHDA and CDR2 is SQIVND (reference sequence). This CDR3 region has 16 residues. V dropped 3 bases and J dropped 4 bases, with 18 bases sitting between them. CDR3 in DNA: TGTGCCAGTAGTATCCATACCATGGCTCGGGGCACTGAAGCTTTCTTT. It codes for CASSIHTMARGTEAFF. Based on the CDR3 plus reference TRBV19 and TRBJ1-1, the full variable domain is DGGITQSPKYLFRKEGQNVTLSCEQNLNHDAMYWYRQDPGQGLRLIYYSQIVNDFQKGDIAEGYSVSREKKESFPLTVTSAQKNPTAFYLCASSIHTMARGTEAFFGQGTRLTVV.

The chain uses TRBV29-1 and TRBJ1-1; D may be TRBD1 (5 bases). In germline, CDR1 is SQVTM, CDR2 ANQGSEA. Trimming removed 5 bases from V and 1 base from J, with 8 bases in between. This CDR3 is 12 amino acids long. As DNA, the CDR3 is TGCAGCGTTTTACAGGAGAACACTGAAGCTTTCTTT. Residues: CSVLQENTEAFF.

This chain connects TRBV6-1 to TRBJ2-3; the D gene is possibly TRBD2 (6 bases). Deletions cut 0 bases from V and 2 bases from J, with 12 bases between. The germline V gene encodes CDR1 MNHNS and CDR2 SASEGT. The CDR3 is 16 amino acids. This CDR3 is CASSEAIADYTDTQYF. The CDR3 DNA follows: TGTGCCAGCAGTGAAGCTATAGCGGACTACACAGATACGCAGTATTTT.

This clone showed up just a few times. V is TRBV30 and J is TRBJ2-7; tentatively, D is TRBD2 (6 bases). With 2 bases removed from V and 5 bases from J, the gap between germline ends came to 7 bases. The CDR3 covers 11 residues. Germline CDR1 GTSNPN, CDR2 SVGIG (reference sequence). Written as DNA, the CDR3 is TGTGCCTGGAGTTTAGCGGACGAGCAGTACTTC. Translation: CAWSLADEQYF.